This T cell receptor (beta chain) derives from a study of vaccination and CD4 T cells after COVID-19. Study-wide background: Four females and six males made up the convalescents, two of whom were Hispanic.

Researchers used the Oncomine TCR Beta short-read assay to sequence DNA from cultured CD4+ T cells. Genomic DNA was taken out of cultured CD4+ T cells by extraction. TCRdb used MiXCR to reprocess the PCR reads, holding one entry per CDR3 protein. In the table there are approximately 11,000 distinct CDR3 sequences, around 20% of which are singletons. Treatment described: roughly ten-day PBMC culture with coronavirus spike peptide pools or control peptides (ViraFEST assay). With 4 bases removed from V and 1 base from J, the gap between germline ends came to 10 bases. CDR3 length equals 15 residues. This clonotype occurred a few times. Its target is not known.

The origin of this receptor is a human donor who received a COVID-19 vaccine. The rearrangement uses TRBV12-3 or TRBV12-4 and TRBJ2-2; no definite D call. Sequenced here: CD4+ T cells from blood, cultured in vitro, sampled before SARS-CoV-2 vaccination. The CDR3 DNA sequence: TGTGCCAGCAGTTATGCCTACAGGAACACCGGGGAGCTGTTTTTT. This encodes CASSYAYRNTGELFF.